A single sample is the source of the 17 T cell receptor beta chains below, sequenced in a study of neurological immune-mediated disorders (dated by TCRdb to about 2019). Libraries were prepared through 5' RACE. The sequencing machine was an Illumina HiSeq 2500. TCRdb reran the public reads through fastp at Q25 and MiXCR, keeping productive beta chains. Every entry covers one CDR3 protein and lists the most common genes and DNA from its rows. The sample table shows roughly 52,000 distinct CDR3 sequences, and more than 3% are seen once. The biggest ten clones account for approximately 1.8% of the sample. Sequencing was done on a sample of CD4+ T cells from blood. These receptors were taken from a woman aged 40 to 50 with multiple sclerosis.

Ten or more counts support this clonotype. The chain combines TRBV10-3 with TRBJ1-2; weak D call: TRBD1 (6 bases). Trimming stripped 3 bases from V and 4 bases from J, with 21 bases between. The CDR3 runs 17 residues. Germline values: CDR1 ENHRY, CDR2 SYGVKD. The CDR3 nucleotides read TGTGCCATCAGTGACGGGGAATCAGGGGATCAGAGCTATGGCTACACCTTC. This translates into CAISDGESGDQSYGYTF.

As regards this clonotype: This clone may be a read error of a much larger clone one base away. The chain's CDR3 is CVSSATGPQYF. CDR3 DNA: TGTGTCAGCAGCGCCACAGGGCCCCAGTATTTT. The chain combines TRBV5-5 with TRBJ2-3; maybe TRBD1 (6 bases). CDR3 length: 11 amino acids. The germline V gene has CDR1 SGHKS and CDR2 YYEKEE (reference sequence).

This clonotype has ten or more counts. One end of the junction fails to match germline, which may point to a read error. The CDR3 spells CASDRTGDTHYF. In nucleotides, the CDR3 is TGTGCCAGCGACAGGACGGGAGATACGCATTATTTT. This sequence joins TRBV11-2 and TRBJ2-3; either TRBD1 or TRBD2 may supply D (6 bases each). The CDR3 loop spans 12 amino acids. CDR1 is SGHAT and CDR2 is FQNNGV in the germline V gene.

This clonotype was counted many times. CDR3 DNA sequence: TGCGCCAGCAGCTTGGTGCCAGATACGCAGTATTTT. Its translation is CASSLVPDTQYF. This chain connects TRBV5-1 to TRBJ2-3; D not resolved. CDR1 is SGHRS and CDR2 is YFSETQ in the germline V gene. The CDR3 length is 12 residues. The V end was cut by 0 bases, the J end by 4 bases, with 3 bases between.

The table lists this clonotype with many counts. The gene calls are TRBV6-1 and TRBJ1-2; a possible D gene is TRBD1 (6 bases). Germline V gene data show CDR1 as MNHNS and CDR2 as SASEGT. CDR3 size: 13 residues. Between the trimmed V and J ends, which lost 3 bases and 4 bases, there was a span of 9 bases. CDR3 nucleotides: TGTGCCAGCAGTGACAGGGGAGGCTATGGCTACACCTTC. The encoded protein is CASSDRGGYGYTF.

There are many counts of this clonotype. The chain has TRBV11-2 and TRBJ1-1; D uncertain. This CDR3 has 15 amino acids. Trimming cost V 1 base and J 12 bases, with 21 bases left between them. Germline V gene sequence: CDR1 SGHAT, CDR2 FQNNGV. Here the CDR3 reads CASSLVQQSLLVSFF. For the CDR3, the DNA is TGTGCCAGCAGCTTAGTGCAACAGAGCCTCCTTGTTTCTTTCTTT.

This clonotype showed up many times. CDR3 residues: CAIKGSVTTYNEQFF. The CDR3 DNA reads TGTGCCATCAAGGGCAGCGTAACAACCTACAATGAGCAGTTCTTC. The rearrangement joins TRBV10-3 to TRBJ2-1; no clear D gene. The V end was cut by 7 bases, the J end by 2 bases, with 15 bases between. The CDR3 has 15 residues. CDR1 is ENHRY, CDR2 SYGVKD, per germline.

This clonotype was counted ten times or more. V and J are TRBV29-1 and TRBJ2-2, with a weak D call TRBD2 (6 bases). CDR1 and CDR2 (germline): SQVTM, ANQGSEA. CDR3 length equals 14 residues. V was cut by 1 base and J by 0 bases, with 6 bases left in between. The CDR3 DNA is TGCAGCGTTGAAGGGGGGGCGAACACCGGGGAGCTGTTTTTT. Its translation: CSVEGGANTGELFF.

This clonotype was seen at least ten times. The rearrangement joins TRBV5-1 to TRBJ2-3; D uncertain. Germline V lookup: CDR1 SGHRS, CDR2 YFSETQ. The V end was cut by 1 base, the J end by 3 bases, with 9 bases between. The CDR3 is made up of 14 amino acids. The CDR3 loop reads CASSLLGYTDTQYF. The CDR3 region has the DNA TGCGCCAGCAGCTTGTTGGGGTATACAGATACGCAGTATTTT.

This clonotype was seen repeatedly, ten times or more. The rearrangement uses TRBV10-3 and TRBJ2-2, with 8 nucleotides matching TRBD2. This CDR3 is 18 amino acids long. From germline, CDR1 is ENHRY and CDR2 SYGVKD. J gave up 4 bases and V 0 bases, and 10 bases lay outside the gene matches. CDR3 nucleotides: TGTGCCATCAGTGAGTCTGGCGGGGGGCCTCGTGGCACCGGGGAGCTGTTTTTT. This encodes CAISESGGGPRGTGELFF.

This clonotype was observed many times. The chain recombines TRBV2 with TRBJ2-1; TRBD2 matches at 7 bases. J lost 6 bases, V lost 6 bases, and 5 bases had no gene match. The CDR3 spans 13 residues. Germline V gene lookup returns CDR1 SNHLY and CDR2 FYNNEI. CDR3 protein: CASRAGPSNEQFF. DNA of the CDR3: TGTGCCAGCAGAGCGGGGCCGAGCAATGAGCAGTTCTTC.

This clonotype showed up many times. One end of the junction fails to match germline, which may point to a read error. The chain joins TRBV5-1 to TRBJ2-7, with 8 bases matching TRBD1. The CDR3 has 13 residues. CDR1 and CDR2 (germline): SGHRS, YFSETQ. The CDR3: CTSSLPGGKEQYF. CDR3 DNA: TGCACCAGCAGCTTGCCAGGGGGCAAGGAGCAGTACTTC.

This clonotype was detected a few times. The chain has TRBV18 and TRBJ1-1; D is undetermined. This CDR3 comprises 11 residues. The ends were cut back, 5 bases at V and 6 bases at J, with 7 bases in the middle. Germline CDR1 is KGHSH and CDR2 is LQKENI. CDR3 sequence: CASSVQSEAFF. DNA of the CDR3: TGTGCCAGCTCAGTTCAGTCTGAAGCTTTCTTT.

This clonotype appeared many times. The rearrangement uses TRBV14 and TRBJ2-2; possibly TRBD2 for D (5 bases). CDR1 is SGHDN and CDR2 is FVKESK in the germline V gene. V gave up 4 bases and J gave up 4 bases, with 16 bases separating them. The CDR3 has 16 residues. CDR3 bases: TGTGCCAGCAGCCCCCTAGACGGGGTTTTCACCGGGGAGCTGTTTTTT. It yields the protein CASSPLDGVFTGELFF.

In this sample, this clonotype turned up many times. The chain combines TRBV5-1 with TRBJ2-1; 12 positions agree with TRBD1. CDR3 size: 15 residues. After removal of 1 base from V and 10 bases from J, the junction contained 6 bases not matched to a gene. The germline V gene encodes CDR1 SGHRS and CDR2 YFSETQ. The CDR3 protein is CASSLTGTGGEEQFF. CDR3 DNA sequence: TGCGCCAGCAGCTTGACCGGGACAGGGGGCGAGGAGCAGTTCTTC.

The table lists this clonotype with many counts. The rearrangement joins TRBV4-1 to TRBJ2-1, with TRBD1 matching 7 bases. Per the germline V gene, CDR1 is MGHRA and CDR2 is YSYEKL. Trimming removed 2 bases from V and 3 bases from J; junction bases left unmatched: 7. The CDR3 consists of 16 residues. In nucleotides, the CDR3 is TGCGCCAGCAGCCAATCCCAGGGGGATCTCTACAATGAGCAGTTCTTC. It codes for CASSQSQGDLYNEQFF.

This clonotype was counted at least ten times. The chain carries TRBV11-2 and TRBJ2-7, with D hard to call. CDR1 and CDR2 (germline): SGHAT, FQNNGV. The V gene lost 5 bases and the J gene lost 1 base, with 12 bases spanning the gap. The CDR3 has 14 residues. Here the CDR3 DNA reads TGTGCCAGCAGCCCCGTAGGCGGATCCTACGAGCAGTACTTC. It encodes CASSPVGGSYEQYF. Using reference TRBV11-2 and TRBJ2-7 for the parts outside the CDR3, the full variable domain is EAGVAQSPRYKIIEKRQSVAFWCNPISGHATLYWYQQILGQGPKLLIQFQNNGVVDDSQLPKDRFSAERLKGVDSTLKIQPAKLEDSAVYLCASSPVGGSYEQYFGPGTRLTVT.